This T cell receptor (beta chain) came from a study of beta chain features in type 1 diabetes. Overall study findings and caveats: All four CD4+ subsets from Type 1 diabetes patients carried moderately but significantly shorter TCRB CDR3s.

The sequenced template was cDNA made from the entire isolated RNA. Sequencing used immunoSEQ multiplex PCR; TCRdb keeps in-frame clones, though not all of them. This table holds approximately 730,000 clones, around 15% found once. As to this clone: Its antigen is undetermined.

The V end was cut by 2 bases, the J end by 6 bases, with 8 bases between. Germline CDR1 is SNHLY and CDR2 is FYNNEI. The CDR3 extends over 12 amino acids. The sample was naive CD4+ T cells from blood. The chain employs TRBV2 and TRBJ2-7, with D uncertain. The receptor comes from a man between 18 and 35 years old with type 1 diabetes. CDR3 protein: CASSEMQAEQYF. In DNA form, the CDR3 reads TGTGCCAGCAGTGAAATGCAGGCCGAGCAGTACTTC.